The 21 T cell receptor beta chains below come from one sample, sequenced in a study of blood T cell repertoires in COVID-19. Data came from immunoSEQ multiplex PCR; TCRdb stores just in-frame clones and leaves some out. The data show about 140,000 clones, with almost 80% seen just once and under 3% held by the top ten. Sequencing was performed on PBMCs or T cells enriched from blood (not recorded which). The source is a woman in her 50s who had recovered from COVID-19.

This clone was observed a handful of times. V is TRBV7-9 and J is TRBJ1-5, with D possibly TRBD1 on 6 matching bases. V was trimmed by 6 bases and J by 3 bases, leaving 12 bases between them. CDR3 length equals 14 residues. Germline CDR1 and CDR2: SEHNR and FQNEAQ (reference sequence). In DNA, the CDR3 is TGTGCCAGCAGAAAACAGGGTCCCAATCAGCCCCAGCATTTT. This gives the protein CASRKQGPNQPQHF.

This clone is a singleton in its sample. The V gene is TRBV7-9, the J gene TRBJ1-4, with D perhaps matching TRBD1 (5 bases). V lost 0 bases, J lost 7 bases, and 21 bases lay in between. The CDR3 sequence is 18 residues long. Germline V gene data show CDR1 as SEHNR and CDR2 as FQNEAQ (reference sequence). In DNA, the CDR3 is TGTGCCAGCAGCTTAGCCCGCGGGGGACGTCCCATCGGTGAAAAACTGTTTTTT. This gives the protein CASSLARGGRPIGEKLFF.

This chain links TRBV29-1 with TRBJ1-1, with D unclear. Trimming cost V 2 bases and J 1 base, with 5 bases left between them. From germline, CDR1 is SQVTM and CDR2 ANQGSEA. The CDR3 is 12 amino acids. CDR3 coding DNA: TGCAGCGTTGAACCGAGGAACACTGAAGCTTTCTTT. This encodes CSVEPRNTEAFF.

The V gene is TRBV30, the J gene TRBJ1-2; 8 nucleotides align to TRBD1. This CDR3 region has 13 residues. CDR1 is GTSNPN, CDR2 SVGIG, per germline (reference sequence). V lost 5 bases, J lost 5 bases, and 7 bases stayed unmatched. The CDR3 sequence is CAWSGGLGYGYTF. In nucleotides, the CDR3 is TGTGCCTGGTCAGGGGGCTTAGGTTATGGCTACACCTTC.

The gene calls are TRBV12-5 and TRBJ2-1, with D possibly TRBD2 on 5 matching bases. Deletions cut 6 bases from V and 12 bases from J, with 15 bases between. The CDR3 spans 12 residues. Germline CDR1 and CDR2: LGHNT and FRNRAP. The CDR3 sequence is CASGPRRTSQFF. The DNA for the CDR3 is TGTGCTAGTGGCCCTAGGAGGACCTCGCAGTTCTTC.

This clone has more than one count but fewer than ten. CDR3 in DNA: TGTGCCAGCAGCGAACAGGGTTCTGAAGCTTTCTTT. This gives the protein CASSEQGSEAFF. V gene TRBV6-4 combines with J gene TRBJ1-1; tentatively, D is TRBD1 (6 bases). This CDR3 spans 12 amino acids. V was trimmed by 6 bases and J by 6 bases, leaving 11 bases between them. CDR1 MRHNA and CDR2 SNTAGT come from the germline V gene.

On this clone itself: A read error may explain this, as a much larger clone is one base away. This rearrangement joins TRBV7-3 to TRBJ2-2; 7 bases agree with TRBD1. Germline values: CDR1 SGHTA, CDR2 FQGTGA. V shed 5 bases and J 6 bases; nucleotides not matched to a gene: 0. The CDR3 runs to 12 residues. The CDR3 bases are TGTGCCAGCAGCCAGGGGGCCGGGGAGCTGTTTTTT. It yields the protein CASSQGAGELFF.

This chain uses TRBV30 with TRBJ1-2, with D perhaps TRBD1 (5 bases). The CDR3 consists of 12 residues. CDR1 and CDR2 (germline): GTSNPN, SVGIG (reference sequence). Trimming pared 3 bases from V and 3 bases from J, leaving 8 bases between. In DNA, the CDR3 is TGTGCCTGGAGGTTGACAGACTATGGCTACACCTTC. Its protein product is CAWRLTDYGYTF.

The rearrangement joins TRBV27 to TRBJ2-3; 12 bases are shared with TRBD2. The CDR3 is made up of 16 amino acids. Looked up from germline, CDR1 is MNHEY and CDR2 is SMNVEV (reference sequence). V lost 5 bases, J lost 4 bases, and 7 bases stayed unmatched. CDR3 protein: CASSTTRLAGADTQYF. CDR3 DNA: TGTGCCAGCAGTACCACCCGACTAGCGGGAGCAGATACGCAGTATTTT.

In this sample, this clone turned up many times. The chain employs TRBV5-6 and TRBJ1-2; D not certain. The V and J ends lost 0 bases and 4 bases respectively, with 7 bases between them. The CDR3 is made up of 13 amino acids. Germline V gene data show CDR1 as SGHDT and CDR2 as YYEEEE. The CDR3 sequence is CASSLDRRYGYTF. The CDR3 region has the DNA TGTGCCAGCAGCTTGGACAGACGCTATGGCTACACCTTC.

The chain couples TRBV27 to TRBJ1-2; 8 bases match TRBD1. The CDR3 has 15 residues. The V and J ends lost 3 bases and 4 bases, in that order; junction bases with no gene match: 7. CDR1 is MNHEY, CDR2 SMNVEV, per germline (reference sequence). CDR3 nucleotides: TGTGCCAGCAGTTTTAGGACAGGGACCGGCTATGGCTACACCTTC. This sequence encodes CASSFRTGTGYGYTF.

The chain joins TRBV19 to TRBJ2-2, with TRBD2 as a possible D gene (6 bases). Germline V CDR1 and CDR2: LNHDA, SQIVND (reference sequence). V was clipped by 3 bases and J by 1 base, with 12 bases between them. The length of the CDR3 is 16 residues. This CDR3 reads CASSMWSGLNTGELFF. The DNA of the CDR3 is TGTGCCAGTAGTATGTGGAGCGGGTTGAACACCGGGGAGCTGTTTTTT.

The rearrangement links TRBV28 to TRBJ2-3; 9 bases are shared with TRBD2. Unmatched junction bases numbered 1, after V lost 0 bases and J lost 0 bases. This CDR3 spans 16 amino acids. Germline CDR1 MDHEN, CDR2 SYDVKM. This chain's CDR3 is CASSLWTSGSTDTQYF. CDR3 sequence (DNA): TGTGCCAGCAGTTTATGGACTAGCGGAAGCACAGATACGCAGTATTTT.

The chain is built from TRBV6-5 and TRBJ1-1; no reliable D call. The CDR3 is 12 residues long. Germline CDR1 reads MNHEY; CDR2 reads SVGAGI. Trimming cost V 8 bases and J 8 bases, with 15 bases left between them. CDR3 sequence: CASGRTSSEAFF. The CDR3 nucleotides read TGTGCCAGCGGGAGGACCTCCTCAGAAGCTTTCTTT.

The chain joins TRBV18 to TRBJ1-2, with D hard to call. Germline V CDR1 and CDR2: KGHSH, LQKENI. The CDR3 has 12 residues. V dropped 7 bases and J dropped 8 bases, with 14 bases sitting between them. The CDR3 region is CASLEGISGYTF. The CDR3 DNA reads as TGTGCCAGCTTAGAGGGTATTTCGGGCTACACCTTC.

With respect to this clone: Distinct nucleotide sequences in the sample also encode this CDR3. The V and J genes are TRBV7-3 and TRBJ1-1, with unresolved D. CDR1 SGHTA and CDR2 FQGTGA come from the germline V gene. V lost 5 bases and J 0 bases, leaving 7 bases between the germline ends. CDR3 length equals 13 residues. The CDR3 coding sequence is TGTGCCAGCAGCCCGGGTATGAACACTGAAGCTTTCTTT. It specifies CASSPGMNTEAFF.

The chain joins TRBV27 to TRBJ2-5; D perhaps matches TRBD2 (7 bases). Germline CDR1 is MNHEY and CDR2 is SMNVEV (reference sequence). V gave up 1 base and J gave up 5 bases, with 17 bases separating them. This CDR3 has 16 amino acids. The CDR3 sequence is CASSLWGGGLRETQYF. Here the CDR3 DNA reads TGTGCCAGCAGTTTATGGGGAGGGGGTCTCCGGGAGACCCAGTACTTC.

This chain connects TRBV5-6 to TRBJ2-3; 8 bases are shared with TRBD1. V lost 1 base to trimming and J lost 3 bases; unmatched junction nucleotides: 7. Germline assignment: CDR1 SGHDT and CDR2 YYEEEE. This CDR3 comprises 16 residues. The CDR3 coding sequence is TGTGCCAGCAGCTTGAGTGGTGACAGGGGAACAGATACGCAGTATTTT. This codes for CASSLSGDRGTDTQYF. Full variable domain (remainder filled in from reference TRBV5-6 and TRBJ2-3): DAGVTQSPTHLIKTRGQQVTLRCSPKSGHDTVSWYQQALGQGPQFIFQYYEEEERQRGNFPDRFSGHQFPNYSSELNVNALLLGDSALYLCASSLSGDRGTDTQYFGPGTRLTVL.

The rearrangement uses TRBV29-1 and TRBJ1-2; D might be TRBD1 (5 bases). The CDR3 contains 15 residues. Trimming took off 4 bases at V and 8 bases at J, with 23 bases between the two ends. Germline V gene data show CDR1 as SQVTM and CDR2 as ANQGSEA. This CDR3 is CSVVSSTAPRGGYTF. CDR3 DNA sequence: TGCAGCGTTGTGTCCAGTACGGCTCCAAGGGGCGGCTACACCTTC. The full variable domain, in which reference TRBV29-1 and TRBJ1-2 provide the parts outside the CDR3, is SAVISQKPSRDICQRGTSLTIQCQVDSQVTMMFWYRQQPGQSLTLIATANQGSEATYESGFVIDKFPISRPNLTFSTLTVSNMSPEDSSIYLCSVVSSTAPRGGYTFGSGTRLTVV.

This chain uses TRBV20-1 with TRBJ1-2; D remains ambiguous. This CDR3 comprises 11 residues. CDR1 DFQATT and CDR2 SNEGSKA come from the germline V gene (reference sequence). V was pared by 4 bases and J by 4 bases, with 7 bases between. The DNA of the CDR3 is TGCAGTGCTACTGGGAGCTATGGCTACACCTTC. Encoded protein: CSATGSYGYTF.

There are many counts of this clone. This same CDR3 is encoded by further DNA sequences in the sample. This chain connects TRBV18 to TRBJ1-1, with D possibly being TRBD1 (6 bases). Trimming pared 3 bases from V and 5 bases from J, leaving 16 bases between. This CDR3 has 15 amino acids. CDR1 and CDR2 (germline): KGHSH, LQKENI. CDR3 nucleotides: TGTGCCAGCTCACCGGAATCGGGGGGCAGGACTGAAGCTTTCTTT. This translates into CASSPESGGRTEAFF. Complete variable domain (other parts from reference TRBV18 and TRBJ1-1): NAGVMQNPRHLVRRRGQEARLRCSPMKGHSHVYWYRQLPEEGLKFMVYLQKENIIDESGMPKERFSAEFPKEGPSILRIQQVVRGDSAAYFCASSPESGGRTEAFFGQGTRLTVV.